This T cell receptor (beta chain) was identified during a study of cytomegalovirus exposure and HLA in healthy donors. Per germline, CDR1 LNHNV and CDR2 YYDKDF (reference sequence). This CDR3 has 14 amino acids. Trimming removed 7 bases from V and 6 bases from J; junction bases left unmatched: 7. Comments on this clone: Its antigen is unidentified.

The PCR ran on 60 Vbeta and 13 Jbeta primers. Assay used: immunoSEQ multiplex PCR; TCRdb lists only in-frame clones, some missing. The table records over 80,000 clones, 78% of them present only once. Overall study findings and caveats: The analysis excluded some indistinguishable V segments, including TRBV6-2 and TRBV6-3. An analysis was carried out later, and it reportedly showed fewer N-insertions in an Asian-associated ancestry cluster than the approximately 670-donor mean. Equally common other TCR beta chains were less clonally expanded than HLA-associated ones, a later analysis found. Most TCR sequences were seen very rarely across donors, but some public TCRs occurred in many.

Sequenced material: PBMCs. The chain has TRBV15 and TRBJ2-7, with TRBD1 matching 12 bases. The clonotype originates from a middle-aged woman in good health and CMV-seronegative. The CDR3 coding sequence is TGTGCCACCACAGTGGGGGACAGGGGGCGCGAGCAGTACTTC. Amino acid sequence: CATTVGDRGREQYF.